This T cell receptor (beta chain) was found in a study of T cell responses to AZD1222 COVID-19 vaccine. Whole-study findings and limits: There were repertoire samples only from the period after the peak T cell response.

Sequenced by immunoSEQ multiplex PCR; TCRdb stores in-frame clones only, minus some. The data show about 120,000 clones, roughly 90% seen once. Notes on this clone: The antigen is unknown.

Sequenced here: peripheral blood, sampled on day 0 of AZD1222 vaccination. This TCR was recovered from an adult in good health.

CDR3 amino acids: CASSYSRGSAYEQYF. For the CDR3, the DNA is TGTGCCAGCAGTTACTCCCGTGGTAGCGCCTACGAGCAGTACTTC. The V and J genes are TRBV6-5 and TRBJ2-7; tentative D call: TRBD2 (5 bases). Germline-derived CDR1 and CDR2 are MNHEY and SVGAGI. The ends were cut back, 0 bases at V and 2 bases at J, with 11 bases in the middle. This CDR3 comprises 15 residues.